This T cell receptor (beta chain) derives from a study of T cell responses to AZD1222 COVID-19 vaccine. Study-wide background: The analysis combined second doses at about 4 or about 12 weeks.

Per germline, CDR1 LNHDA and CDR2 SQIVND (reference sequence). V dropped 6 bases and J dropped 9; count of bases not matched to a gene: 7. The CDR3 extends over 15 amino acids. General study results and limits: Only a handful of people who got AZD1222 tested seropositive at baseline. Spike-specific TCR breadth rose after two AZD1222 doses, and depth rose as well. Among spike-specific TCRs, nearly half reportedly target unmutated variant regions.

Clones were read by immunoSEQ multiplex PCR, and TCRdb kept only the in-frame ones, dropping some. Of under 200,000 clones listed, approximately 92% are singletons. Turning to this clone: The antigen remains unidentified.

The source of this sequence is an adult in good health. This chain uses TRBV19 with TRBJ2-1, with 14 nucleotides matching TRBD2. Specimen: peripheral blood, collected on day 0 of AZD1222 vaccination. CDR3 sequence (DNA): TGTGCCAGTAGGAAGACTAGCGGGGGGGCTAGTGAGCAGTTCTTC. Translation: CASRKTSGGASEQFF.